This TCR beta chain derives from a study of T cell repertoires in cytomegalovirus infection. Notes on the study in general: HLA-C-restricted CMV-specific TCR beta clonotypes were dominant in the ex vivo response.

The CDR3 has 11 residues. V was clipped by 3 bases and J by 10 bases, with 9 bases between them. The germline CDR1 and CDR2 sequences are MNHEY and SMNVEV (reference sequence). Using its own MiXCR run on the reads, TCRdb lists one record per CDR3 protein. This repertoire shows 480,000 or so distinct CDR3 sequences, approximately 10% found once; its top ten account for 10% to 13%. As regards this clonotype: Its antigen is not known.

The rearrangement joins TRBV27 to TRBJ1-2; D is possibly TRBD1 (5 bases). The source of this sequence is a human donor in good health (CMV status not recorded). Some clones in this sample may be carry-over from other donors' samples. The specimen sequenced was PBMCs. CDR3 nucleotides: TGTGCCAGCAGTTTCGCAGGGAACTACACCTTC. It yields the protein CASSFAGNYTF.